Listed below are T cell receptor beta chains from one sample, sequenced in a study of cytomegalovirus exposure and HLA in healthy donors. Repertoires were generated with immunoSEQ multiplex PCR, while TCRdb's copy carries only in-frame clones and drops some. The sample records around 160,000 clones, roughly 83% being singletons. Sequencing was done on a sample of PBMCs. The source of these receptors is a woman aged 18-30 years in good health and CMV-seronegative. The CDR3 runs from the conserved cysteine through the conserved F or W. D genes are given only for firm matches. Size tells how often a clone was seen (once, few, many) or the class of an expanded clone, and some rows leave it out.

clone size,V gene,J gene,D gene,CDR3 protein,CDR3 DNA
.,TRBV13,TRBJ1-1,TRBD1,CASSLVDRVGTEAFF,TGTGCCAGCAGCTTAGTCGACAGGGTGGGCACTGAAGCTTTCTTT
.,TRBV7-3,TRBJ2-7,TRBD1,CASSFDREREQYF,TGTGCCAGCAGTTTTGACAGGGAGCGCGAGCAGTACTTC
few,TRBV4-1,TRBJ1-6,.,CASSQVVASPLHF,TGCGCCAGCAGCCAAGTTGTAGCTTCACCCCTCCACTTT
.,TRBV6-1,TRBJ1-2,.,CASSELHYGYTF,TGTGCCAGCAGTGAACTTCACTATGGCTACACCTTC
.,TRBV9,TRBJ2-7,.,CASSVGTDSSYEQYF,TGTGCCAGCAGCGTCGGGACGGACAGCTCCTACGAGCAGTACTTC
.,TRBV10-2,TRBJ1-4,TRBD1,CASAGGQGREKLFF,TGCGCCAGCGCGGGCGGACAGGGTAGAGAAAAACTGTTTTTT
.,TRBV6-5,TRBJ2-7,TRBD2,CASSRDGGAFNEQYF,TGTGCCAGCAGCCGCGACGGGGGGGCTTTTAACGAGCAGTACTTC
.,TRBV27,TRBJ1-6,.,CASSTQREILSPLHF,TGTGCCAGCAGTACCCAGCGGGAGATACTATCACCCCTCCACTTT
.,TRBV5-4,TRBJ2-7,TRBD2,CASSLDLAGEQYF,TGTGCCAGCAGCTTAGACCTAGCGGGAGAGCAGTACTTC
.,TRBV6-6,TRBJ1-1,.,CASIRGLEAFF,TGTGCCAGCATAAGAGGTCTTGAAGCTTTCTTT
.,TRBV30,TRBJ1-1,.,CAWRGARGLAEAFF,TGTGCCTGGAGAGGGGCGCGGGGTTTGGCTGAAGCTTTCTTT
.,TRBV11-3,TRBJ2-3,TRBD2,CASSSTAGGSTDTQYF,TGTGCCAGCAGCTCCACCGCGGGGGGTTCCACAGATACGCAGTATTTT
.,TRBV5-4,TRBJ2-5,TRBD2,CASSLNWGGETQYF,TGTGCCAGCAGCTTGAATTGGGGGGGTGAGACCCAGTACTTC
.,TRBV2,TRBJ2-5,TRBD1,CASTLDRGNRKTQYF,TGTGCCAGCACCCTCGACAGGGGGAACAGGAAGACCCAGTACTTC
.,TRBV5-4,TRBJ2-3,TRBD2,CASSFNGGGVTDTQYF,TGTGCCAGCAGCTTTAACGGCGGGGGGGTCACAGATACGCAGTATTTT
.,TRBV6-1,TRBJ2-7,.,CASSGTYEQYF,TGTGCCAGCAGTGGTACCTACGAGCAGTACTTC
.,TRBV19,TRBJ2-5,.,CASSIGGGGETQYF,TGTGCCAGTAGTATCGGTGGGGGAGGTGAGACCCAGTACTTC
.,TRBV11-2,TRBJ2-7,.,CASSLEGGAPYEQYF,TGTGCCAGCAGCTTAGAGGGGGGGGCCCCTTACGAGCAGTACTTC
.,TRBV5-1,TRBJ2-1,TRBD1,CASSLVVGQGPNEQFF,TGCGCCAGCAGCTTGGTAGTGGGACAGGGGCCCAATGAGCAGTTCTTC